A single sample gave rise to the 14 T cell receptor beta chains below, sequenced in a study of cytomegalovirus exposure and HLA in healthy donors. Measured with immunoSEQ multiplex PCR; TCRdb has only the in-frame clones, and not every one. This table has about 140,000 clones, 70% to 85% appearing once. The sample comprised PBMCs. These receptors all come from a man aged 25-45 years in good health and CMV-seropositive.

This clone was seen just once. In the same sample, other DNA sequences code for this CDR3. This chain connects TRBV5-1 to TRBJ2-3, with TRBD1 matching 7 bases. Germline trimming cut 4 bases from V and 6 bases from J; bases unmatched to any gene: 5. The CDR3 spans 13 residues. Germline CDR1 and CDR2: SGHRS and YFSETQ. CDR3 residues: CASSLDRADTQYF. The CDR3 bases are TGCGCCAGCAGCCTCGACAGGGCCGATACGCAGTATTTT.

The chain employs TRBV15 and TRBJ2-5, with 8 bases that match TRBD1. V lost 0 bases to trimming and J lost 4 bases; unmatched junction nucleotides: 4. CDR1 is LNHNV, CDR2 YYDKDF, per germline (reference sequence). The CDR3 is made up of 15 amino acids. The CDR3 DNA reads as TGTGCCACCAGCAGAGACAGGGGGCCGGGAGAGACCCAGTACTTC. The encoded protein is CATSRDRGPGETQYF.

V gene TRBV4-1 combines with J gene TRBJ1-2; TRBD1 agrees at 8 bases. The germline V gene has CDR1 MGHRA and CDR2 YSYEKL. This CDR3 has 16 residues. With 1 base clipped from V and 6 bases from J, the junction kept 10 bases outside the gene matches. The CDR3 region has the DNA TGCGCCAGCAGCCAAGTCGGGCAGGGGGCGACCCATGGCTACACCTTC. It specifies CASSQVGQGATHGYTF.

The gene calls are TRBV19 and TRBJ1-1; 9 bases are a match to TRBD1. With 3 bases clipped from V and 4 bases from J, the junction kept 12 bases outside the gene matches. The CDR3 has 17 residues. Germline CDR1 is LNHDA and CDR2 is SQIVND (reference sequence). Written as DNA, the CDR3 is TGTGCCAGTAGTATGGGGGGCCCGGGACAGGGATCCACTGAAGCTTTCTTT. Amino acids: CASSMGGPGQGSTEAFF.

The chain recombines TRBV6-6 with TRBJ2-7; D possibly corresponds to TRBD2 (6 bases). Germline V gene sequence: CDR1 MNHNY, CDR2 SVGAGI (reference sequence). CDR3 length equals 13 residues. Trimming pared 7 bases from V and 6 bases from J, leaving 16 bases between. For the CDR3, the DNA is TGTGCCAGCACTCCCCGGAGGGCGGTCGAGCAGTACTTC. Protein product: CASTPRRAVEQYF.

This chain uses TRBV29-1 with TRBJ2-5; a possible D gene is TRBD2 (6 bases). The V and J ends lost 1 base and 4 bases respectively, with 7 bases between them. Per germline, CDR1 SQVTM and CDR2 ANQGSEA. The CDR3 runs 12 residues. CDR3: CSVEGGVETQYF. The CDR3, as DNA: TGCAGCGTTGAAGGGGGGGTAGAGACCCAGTACTTC. The full variable domain, its missing parts supplied by reference TRBV29-1 and TRBJ2-5, is SAVISQKPSRDICQRGTSLTIQCQVDSQVTMMFWYRQQPGQSLTLIATANQGSEATYESGFVIDKFPISRPNLTFSTLTVSNMSPEDSSIYLCSVEGGVETQYFGPGTRLLVL.

V and J are TRBV5-1 and TRBJ2-7, with D possibly matching TRBD1 (5 bases). V dropped 3 bases and J dropped 4 bases, with 8 bases sitting between them. Germline V gene lookup returns CDR1 SGHRS and CDR2 YFSETQ. The CDR3 extends over 12 amino acids. The chain's CDR3 is CASSYDSYEQYF. The CDR3 DNA follows: TGCGCCAGCAGCTACGACAGTTACGAGCAGTACTTC.

V usage is TRBV10-3 and J usage is TRBJ2-1; 8 bases agree with TRBD1. Per the germline V gene, CDR1 is ENHRY and CDR2 is SYGVKD. This CDR3 is built from 15 residues. The ends lost 6 bases at V and 11 bases at J; junction bases unmatched: 15. This CDR3 reads CAISPDRVRSGKQFF. In DNA form, the CDR3 reads TGTGCCATCAGCCCGGACAGGGTGAGATCGGGGAAGCAGTTCTTC.

On this clone: Germline is not matched at one junction end, which may reflect a read error. The rearrangement links TRBV2 to TRBJ1-1; a weak D match, TRBD1 (6 bases). Germline CDR1 is SNHLY and CDR2 is FYNNEI. CDR3 size: 13 residues. CDR3 sequence (DNA): TGTGTCAGCAGCCTACAGGGATCCACTGAAGCTTTCTTT. This sequence encodes CVSSLQGSTEAFF.

This chain uses TRBV9 with TRBJ1-2; a possible D gene is TRBD1 (5 bases). The CDR3 length is 12 residues. Germline CDR1 and CDR2: SGDLS and YYNGEE. The V gene lost 8 bases and the J gene lost 3 bases, with 11 bases spanning the gap. CDR3 in DNA: TGTGCCAGTAGTCTGACAGACTATGGCTACACCTTC. This gives the protein CASSLTDYGYTF.

V gene TRBV9 combines with J gene TRBJ2-1; tentatively, D is TRBD1 (6 bases). The CDR3 length is 15 residues. Germline V gene lookup returns CDR1 SGDLS and CDR2 YYNGEE. V lost 3 bases to trimming and J lost 4 bases, with 14 bases between them. The CDR3 reads CASSDGTREYNEQFF. In DNA, the CDR3 is TGTGCCAGCAGCGACGGGACAAGGGAGTACAATGAGCAGTTCTTC.

This rearrangement joins TRBV7-9 to TRBJ1-1, with 7 bases matching TRBD1. J was trimmed by 7 bases and V by 3 bases; bases with no gene match: 5. The CDR3 length is 13 residues. The germline V gene encodes CDR1 SEHNR and CDR2 FQNEAQ (reference sequence). Here the CDR3 reads CASSFPRDSEAFF. The CDR3 DNA reads as TGTGCCAGCAGCTTCCCCCGGGACAGTGAAGCTTTCTTT.

The chain joins TRBV19 to TRBJ1-1; tentatively, D is TRBD1 (5 bases). Looked up from germline, CDR1 is LNHDA and CDR2 is SQIVND (reference sequence). CDR3 length: 16 amino acids. V was clipped by 6 bases and J by 1 base, with 18 bases between them. DNA for the CDR3: TGTGCCAGTAGATCTTCGAACAGGAGACCGAACACTGAAGCTTTCTTT. Amino acid sequence: CASRSSNRRPNTEAFF.

This chain connects TRBV5-6 to TRBJ1-1, with 8 bases identical to TRBD1. CDR3 length: 14 amino acids. The ends lost 1 base at V and 1 base at J; junction bases unmatched: 0. Per the germline V gene, CDR1 is SGHDT and CDR2 is YYEEEE. The CDR3 nucleotides read TGTGCCAGCAGCTTGCAGGGGGCGAACACTGAAGCTTTCTTT. Amino acid sequence: CASSLQGANTEAFF.